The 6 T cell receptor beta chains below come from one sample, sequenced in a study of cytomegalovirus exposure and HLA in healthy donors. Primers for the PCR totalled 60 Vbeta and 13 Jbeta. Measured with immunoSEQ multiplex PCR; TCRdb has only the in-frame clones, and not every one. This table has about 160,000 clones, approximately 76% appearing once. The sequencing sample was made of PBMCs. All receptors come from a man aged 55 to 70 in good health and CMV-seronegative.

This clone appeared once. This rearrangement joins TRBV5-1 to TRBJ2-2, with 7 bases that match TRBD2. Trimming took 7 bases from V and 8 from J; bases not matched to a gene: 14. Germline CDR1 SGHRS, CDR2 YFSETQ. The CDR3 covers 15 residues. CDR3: CASASGAGVQGELFF. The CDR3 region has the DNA TGCGCCAGCGCCTCTGGGGCGGGAGTACAAGGGGAGCTGTTTTTT.

Here the CDR3 reads CASSQDPGKPYGYTF. CDR3 DNA: TGCGCCAGCAGCCAAGATCCGGGGAAACCGTATGGCTACACCTTC. The J gene is TRBJ1-2, the V gene TRBV4-3; no clear D gene. From germline, CDR1 is LGHNA and CDR2 YSLEER. The CDR3 is 15 residues long. The V end was cut by 0 bases, the J end by 5 bases, with 13 bases between.

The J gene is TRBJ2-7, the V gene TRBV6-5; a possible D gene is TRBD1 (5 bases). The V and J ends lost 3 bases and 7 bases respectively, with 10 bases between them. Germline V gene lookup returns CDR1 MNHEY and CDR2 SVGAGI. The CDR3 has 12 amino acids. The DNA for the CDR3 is TGTGCCAGCAGTTATCCAGGGAAGGAGCAGTACTTC. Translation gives CASSYPGKEQYF.

The CDR3 sequence: CASSLGTGGVDSNQPQHF. DNA of the CDR3: TGTGCCAGCAGCTTGGGGACAGGGGGCGTTGATAGCAATCAGCCCCAGCATTTT. The chain employs TRBV7-9 and TRBJ1-5; TRBD1 agrees at 12 bases. V dropped 3 bases and J dropped 0; count of bases not matched to a gene: 6. The V gene's germline CDR1 is SEHNR and CDR2 FQNEAQ (reference sequence). The CDR3 is made up of 18 amino acids.

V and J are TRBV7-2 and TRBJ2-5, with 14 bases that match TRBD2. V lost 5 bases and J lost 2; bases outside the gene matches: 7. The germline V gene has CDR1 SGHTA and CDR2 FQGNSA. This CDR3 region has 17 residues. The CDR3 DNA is TGTGCCAGCAGCCCACCGGGACTAGCGGGGGTACAAGAGACCCAGTACTTC. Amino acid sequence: CASSPPGLAGVQETQYF.

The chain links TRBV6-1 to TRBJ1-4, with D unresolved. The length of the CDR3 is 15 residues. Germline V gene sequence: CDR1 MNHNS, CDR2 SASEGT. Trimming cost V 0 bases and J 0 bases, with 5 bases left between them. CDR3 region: CASSEALATNEKLFF. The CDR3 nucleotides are TGTGCCAGCAGTGAAGCGCTAGCAACTAATGAAAAACTGTTTTTT.